The 24 T cell receptor beta chains presented below share a single source sample, sequenced in a study of shared clonotypes between healthy human individuals. Sequenced by immunoSEQ multiplex PCR; TCRdb stores in-frame clones only, minus some. The sample lists roughly 2.1 million clones; about 92% were seen once. CD45RO-negative CD8 cells positively selected for CCR7 made up the naive population, which excluded terminally differentiated effector memory CD45RA+ cells. Sequenced sample: naive CD8+ T cells from PBMCs. Source of these receptors: a man between 18 and 29 years old in good health. Some clones in this sample may be carry-over from other donors' samples.

The chain employs TRBV27 and TRBJ2-2; possibly TRBD1 for D (5 bases). Germline values: CDR1 MNHEY, CDR2 SMNVEV (reference sequence). V was cut by 0 bases and J by 5 bases, with 16 bases left in between. The CDR3 has 17 residues. The CDR3 reads CASSLSIGATRTGELFF. In DNA form, the CDR3 reads TGTGCCAGCAGTTTATCAATAGGGGCGACGCGGACCGGGGAGCTGTTTTTT.

This clone was seen a single time. The chain combines TRBV19 with TRBJ2-7; D perhaps matches TRBD1 (6 bases). The V gene lost 0 bases and the J gene lost 3 bases, with 12 bases spanning the gap. This CDR3 has 15 residues. From germline, CDR1 is LNHDA and CDR2 SQIVND (reference sequence). CDR3 in amino acids: CASSIDRGAIYEQYF. The CDR3 coding sequence is TGTGCCAGTAGTATAGACAGGGGCGCGATCTACGAGCAGTACTTC. Full variable domain (rest looked up from reference TRBV19 and TRBJ2-7): DGGITQSPKYLFRKEGQNVTLSCEQNLNHDAMYWYRQDPGQGLRLIYYSQIVNDFQKGDIAEGYSVSREKKESFPLTVTSAQKNPTAFYLCASSIDRGAIYEQYFGPGTRLTVT.

This clone has more than one count but fewer than ten. The gene calls are TRBV4-1 and TRBJ1-1, with 8 bases identical to TRBD1. The length of the CDR3 is 15 residues. The germline CDR1 and CDR2 sequences are MGHRA and YSYEKL. Trimming at V came to 5 bases and at J to 2 bases, leaving 7 bases not matched to a gene. CDR3 sequence reads: CASSKTTGANTEAFF. In DNA, the CDR3 is TGCGCCAGCAGCAAAACGACAGGGGCCAACACTGAAGCTTTCTTT.

The chain employs TRBV6-5 and TRBJ1-4; D ambiguous. CDR1 and CDR2 (germline): MNHEY, SVGAGI. This CDR3 is 14 amino acids long. Trimming shortened V by 5 bases and J by 7 bases, and 14 bases separated the two germline ends. CDR3 DNA: TGTGCCAGCAGTCCATGGGCAGAAGGTGAAAAACTGTTTTTT. It specifies CASSPWAEGEKLFF.

The chain couples TRBV27 to TRBJ2-1, with 7 bases aligning to TRBD2. The length of the CDR3 is 15 residues. Germline V CDR1 and CDR2: MNHEY, SMNVEV (reference sequence). Trimming cost V 5 bases and J 4 bases; bases outside gene matches: 8. The CDR3 protein is CASSTPSGGYNEQFF. CDR3 nucleotide sequence: TGTGCCAGCAGTACTCCTAGCGGAGGTTACAATGAGCAGTTCTTC.

This chain connects TRBV4-1 to TRBJ1-2, with no clear D. With 0 bases removed from V and 0 bases from J, the gap between germline ends came to 8 bases. Germline CDR1 and CDR2: MGHRA and YSYEKL. This CDR3 has 15 amino acids. The chain's CDR3 is CASSQEAGSNYGYTF. The CDR3 bases are TGCGCCAGCAGCCAAGAGGCGGGATCTAACTATGGCTACACCTTC.

CDR3 bases: TGTGCCAGCAGCCCAGGGACAGGGGGTAGGGTTTACGAGCAGTACTTC. It yields the protein CASSPGTGGRVYEQYF. This chain joins TRBV7-9 and TRBJ2-7; TRBD1 aligns across 11 bases. This CDR3 is built from 16 residues. Germline V gene sequence: CDR1 SEHNR, CDR2 FQNEAQ (reference sequence). The junction had 10 bases not matched to a gene; V was cut back by 5 bases and J by 4 bases.

CDR3 region: CASSLRWAGELFF. CDR3 coding DNA: TGTGCCAGCAGTTTACGTTGGGCCGGGGAGCTGTTTTTT. The rearrangement joins TRBV28 to TRBJ2-2; D call uncertain. Germline V CDR1 and CDR2: MDHEN, SYDVKM. The V and J ends lost 2 bases and 6 bases respectively, with 7 bases between them. There are 13 residues in the CDR3.

The chain has TRBV6-1 and TRBJ2-1; D not resolved. Trimming shortened V by 0 bases and J by 6 bases, and 15 bases separated the two germline ends. The CDR3 consists of 16 residues. From germline, CDR1 is MNHNS and CDR2 SASEGT. The DNA of the CDR3 is TGTGCCAGCAGTGAAGCGATAAACTTCTGGATCAATGAGCAGTTCTTC. As protein: CASSEAINFWINEQFF.

The chain links TRBV19 to TRBJ2-3; the D gene is possibly TRBD1 (5 bases). Germline CDR1 LNHDA, CDR2 SQIVND (reference sequence). This CDR3 has 15 amino acids. Trimming removed 3 bases from V and 6 bases from J, with 16 bases in between. DNA of the CDR3: TGTGCCAGTAGTATTTTTTCAGGGTCGAGGGATACGCAGTATTTT. Protein product: CASSIFSGSRDTQYF.

The genes are TRBV6-6 and TRBJ2-3; D gene uncertain. V lost 2 bases, J lost 0 bases, and 12 bases lay in between. CDR3 length: 16 residues. Germline V gene lookup returns CDR1 MNHNY and CDR2 SVGAGI (reference sequence). CDR3 loop: CASSYRVSLSTDTQYF. Here the CDR3 DNA reads TGTGCCAGCAGTTACCGGGTCAGCCTCAGCACAGATACGCAGTATTTT.

This clone came up once. CDR3 amino acids: CASSPRGTKREQFF. CDR3 bases: TGTGCCAGCAGCCCAAGGGGGACCAAACGTGAGCAGTTCTTC. The chain uses TRBV13 and TRBJ2-1; the D gene is possibly TRBD1 (6 bases). The V gene lost 5 bases and the J gene lost 9 bases, with 17 bases spanning the gap. Germline lookup yields CDR1 PRHDT and CDR2 FYEKMQ (reference sequence). This CDR3 is 14 amino acids long. Based on the CDR3 plus reference TRBV13 and TRBJ2-1, the full variable domain is AAGVIQSPRHLIKEKRETATLKCYPIPRHDTVYWYQQGPGQDPQFLISFYEKMQSDKGSIPDRFSAQQFSDYHSELNMSSLELGDSALYFCASSPRGTKREQFFGPGTRLTVL.

This rearrangement joins TRBV14 to TRBJ2-1, with D tentatively TRBD2 (5 bases). The CDR3 is 15 amino acids. V gave up 6 bases and J gave up 4 bases, with 16 bases separating them. The germline V gene encodes CDR1 SGHDN and CDR2 FVKESK. CDR3 coding DNA: TGTGCCAGCAGTCTGACCCCGGACTTTTACAATGAGCAGTTCTTC. Translating gives CASSLTPDFYNEQFF.

The genes are TRBV15 and TRBJ2-1, with D unclear. V was cut by 3 bases and J by 10 bases, with 13 bases left in between. The germline V gene encodes CDR1 LNHNV and CDR2 YYDKDF (reference sequence). The CDR3 contains 13 residues. The CDR3 loop is CATSRSRALEQFF. The CDR3 coding sequence is TGTGCCACCAGCAGGTCCCGGGCCCTGGAGCAGTTCTTC.

The chain has TRBV10-1 and TRBJ2-1, with 9 bases matching TRBD1. The CDR3 is made up of 14 amino acids. Germline-derived CDR1 and CDR2 are WNHNN and SYGVQD (reference sequence). V was clipped by 6 bases and J by 7 bases; unmatched bases: 7. CDR3 sequence (DNA): TGCGCCAGCAGGTCCGGGACAGGGTTGAATGAGCAGTTCTTC. This sequence encodes CASRSGTGLNEQFF.

This clone came up once. The chain recombines TRBV4-1 with TRBJ2-7, with TRBD1 matching 8 bases. The CDR3 sequence is 15 residues long. The trim removed 4 bases at V and 4 bases at J, leaving 9 bases unmatched. Germline V gives CDR1 MGHRA, CDR2 YSYEKL. CDR3 region: CASSPGTGSLYEQYF. Written as DNA, the CDR3 is TGCGCCAGCAGCCCCGGGACAGGTAGCCTATACGAGCAGTACTTC.

This clone was seen just once. This chain uses TRBV14 with TRBJ1-2, with no clear D. CDR1 and CDR2 from the germline V gene are SGHDN and FVKESK. There are 15 residues in the CDR3. V shed 4 bases and J shed 3 bases, with 15 bases lying between them. CDR3 sequence (DNA): TGTGCCAGCAGCCCTGAAGGGCGGGGAGACTATGGCTACACCTTC. This sequence encodes CASSPEGRGDYGYTF.

The V call is TRBV21-1, the J call TRBJ2-4; TRBD1 reflects the table's D call only, with no check against the DNA. TRBV21-1 is a known pseudogene. The CDR3 spans 15 residues. CDR3 DNA: TGTGCCAGCATTCTTTGGGGGCGGCCCAAAAACATTCAGTACTTC. It encodes CASILWGRPKNIQYF.

CDR3 region: CASSLSWGTAEKLFF. The CDR3 DNA sequence: TGTGCCAGCAGTTTGTCATGGGGGACAGCTGAAAAACTGTTTTTT. The chain links TRBV28 to TRBJ1-4; TRBD1 matches at 7 bases. V shed 3 bases and J 7 bases; nucleotides not matched to a gene: 8. From germline, CDR1 is MDHEN and CDR2 SYDVKM. The CDR3 sequence is 15 residues long.

The gene calls are TRBV13 and TRBJ1-3, with 9 positions matching TRBD1. This CDR3 has 20 residues. The junction had 16 bases not matched to a gene; V was cut back by 0 bases and J by 4 bases. Germline assignment: CDR1 PRHDT and CDR2 FYEKMQ (reference sequence). The CDR3 sequence is CASSLGRSRPTGGIGNTIYF. DNA for the CDR3: TGTGCCAGCAGCTTAGGCCGGTCTCGTCCTACAGGGGGCATCGGAAACACCATATATTTT.

This chain connects TRBV27 to TRBJ1-5; TRBD1 agrees at 10 bases. Per germline, CDR1 MNHEY and CDR2 SMNVEV (reference sequence). With V trimmed by 7 bases and J by 2 bases, 11 bases remained unmatched. The CDR3 extends over 17 amino acids. CDR3 DNA sequence: TGTGCCAGCACCATGGGACAGGGGCAAGGGGGCAATCAGCCCCAGCATTTT. Encoded protein: CASTMGQGQGGNQPQHF.

The gene calls are TRBV7-6 and TRBJ2-5; unclear D gene. The CDR3 consists of 13 residues. Germline V gene data show CDR1 as SGHVS and CDR2 as FNYEAQ. V lost 2 bases to trimming and J lost 4 bases, with 8 bases between them. The CDR3: CASSLRTPETQYF. CDR3 sequence (DNA): TGTGCCAGCAGCTTACGGACCCCAGAGACCCAGTACTTC.

A single count supports this clone. This same CDR3 is encoded by further DNA sequences in the sample. The chain links TRBV27 to TRBJ1-5, with TRBD1 as a possible D gene (6 bases). The germline V gene has CDR1 MNHEY and CDR2 SMNVEV (reference sequence). The V end lost 0 bases, the J end lost 3 bases, and 9 bases lay between the germline ends. This CDR3 has 15 amino acids. The CDR3 here is CASSLSAGANQPQHF. In nucleotides, the CDR3 is TGTGCCAGCAGTTTATCAGCAGGGGCCAATCAGCCCCAGCATTTT.

The chain couples TRBV6-1 to TRBJ1-2; 7 bases align to TRBD1. The CDR3 is made up of 10 amino acids. The V gene end was trimmed by 10 bases and the J gene end by 8 bases; junction bases not matched to a gene: 4. CDR1 is MNHNS and CDR2 is SASEGT in the germline V gene. The CDR3 loop is CATDRVGYTF. For the CDR3, the DNA is TGTGCCACAGACAGGGTCGGCTACACCTTC.